This T cell receptor (beta chain) was recorded in a study of beta chain features in type 1 diabetes (dated by TCRdb to the late 2010s). With regard to the full study: Mean age, gender distribution, total cell number and subset yield did not differ between patients and healthy donors. Regulatory and stem cell-like memory subsets were obtained from only 8 patients and roughly eight healthy donors, while naive and central memory subsets were obtained from all 30 or so donors. In the study, TCRB repertoires of sorted circulating CD4+ T cell subsets from recently diagnosed type 1 diabetes patients were compared with those of matched healthy donors. A total of about 99,000,000 sorted cells were examined across all samples, and RNA yield correlated strongly with the number of cells per subset.

This clone was seen repeatedly, ten times or more. Its antigen is not yet known. No per-base quality is available; no much larger clone lies one base away. Paper-wide results and their limitations: Type 1 diabetes patients showed a moderate but significant shortening of TCRB CDR3 length in all four CD4+ subsets. Shorter templates might have been favored by PCR, but patient and control samples were amplified and corrected together, so both groups would have been affected equally by any skew. Because small numbers of individuals were included in the HLA sub-analyses, any influence of HLA type on TCRB rearrangement was left unresolved. Because cDNA rather than genomic DNA was sequenced, highly expressing activated cells could have been over-represented, although no difference in activation and CD3 levels was found between groups. Naive, central memory and regulatory TCRB repertoires appeared to be more similar among patients than among healthy donors. Patients with type 1 diabetes made fewer insertions and deleted more nucleotides at VDJ recombination sites, implying thymic rearrangement abnormalities.

Each donor gave one peripheral blood draw, roughly 0.11 L on average, collected into heparinised tubes. Using a panel that included CD45RO, CCR7, CD25, CD127, CD95 and CD27, naive, central memory, regulatory and stem cell-like memory CD4+ T cells were sorted on a BD FACSAria II. A purity above 98% was achieved for all sorted populations. PBMCs were separated immediately by Lymphoprep density gradient centrifugation and were stained directly, without being cultured. So that batch effects would be minimized, each experiment stained and sorted samples in pairs, pairing one healthy donor with one patient. The CDR3 measures 15 amino acids from cysteine to phenylalanine. Only CDR3 DNA is held: 45 bases, read in frame from base 1. V was cut back by 0 bases and J by 4 bases, leaving a gap of 12 bases between them. CDR1 and CDR2 (LGHNA, YSLEER) derive from the germline V gene. The High Capacity cDNA Reverse Transcription Kit was used to reverse transcribe all of the isolated RNA, meaning that expressed TCRB transcripts were what got sequenced. Naive, central memory and regulatory T cell samples underwent deep immunoSEQ sequencing, averaging about 3.5 million total reads per sample. Sorted cells were lysed in RLT buffer, and RNA was extracted using DNase-treated RNeasy Micro or Mini kits according to cell number. To prevent cross-contamination, each cell subset was processed individually, whereas patient and healthy donor samples were processed jointly. TCRB sequences were amplified from cDNA with the immunoSEQ multiplex PCR, producing 87-bp fragments spanning the CDR3 region. Sequencing of the amplicons was performed on the Illumina HiSeq platform. The original methods were these. Synthetic template baselines were used to correct PCR bias computationally, reads within Hamming distance 2 were collapsed, and singletons that could not be merged were discarded. By aligning reads against IMGT, V, D and J genes, CDR3 length, and insertions or deletions at six rearrangement sites were assigned. Clonotype counts were normalized to sorted cell number within each subset before computing true diversity and Gini coefficients with the tcR R package. The overlap coefficient, calculated on TCRB nucleotide sequences, was used to measure repertoire sharing. The immuneACCESS repertoire file appears here via TCRdb, limited to in-frame rearrangements. These files lack a portion of the clones; in checked studies, under half of the deficit traces to unresolved V genes, and the cause of the others is not known. For V, J and clone size, that table is used; D and trimming come from the DNA. The sample data list around 150,000 clones, and approximately 8.1% of these were observed just once. The top ten clonotypes cover about 0.6% of the sample.

The receptor comes from a man aged 18 to 30 in good health. The chain joins TRBV4-3 to TRBJ1-1; the D gene lacks a confident call. Sequencing was done on a sample of central memory CD4+ T cells from blood. The CDR3 loop reads CASSQDATSGTEAFF. The bases are TGCGCCAGCAGCCAAGATGCCACCTCGGGCACTGAAGCTTTCTTT.